The text below deals with one T cell receptor (beta chain). Its antigen specificity is not known. Per-base quality was not reported, and no clone a single base away is much larger than it. In the prospective study, participants were about 18 to 95 years old, resided in around 25 geographic areas of the United States, and were enrolled through a virtual design. In the prospective study, cohorts were assigned on the basis of participant-reported clinical history obtained from a screening survey and a study questionnaire. Each participant in the prospective study had whole blood, serum and a nasopharyngeal or oropharyngeal swab collected by mobile phlebotomists. Participants in the prospective study had the option to provide additional blood draws and questionnaires over a roughly two-month period. Before DNA extraction, prospective study blood samples were shipped either frozen or at room temperature.

At the junction V is shortened by 3 bases and J by 2 bases; bases outside the gene matches: 8. The CDR3 covers 16 residues, taking in both the cysteine and the phenylalanine. Left in the record is the CDR3 DNA by itself, 48 bases read in frame from the first base. The germline V gene (reference sequence) yields LNHDA for CDR1 and SQIVND for CDR2. TCRbeta CDR3 regions were amplified from genomic DNA by means of the immunoSEQ Assay, a bias-controlled multiplex PCR. The paper's data handling went like this. The number of nucleated cells in each sample was estimated from the amplification of reference gene primers within the assay. To quantify the absolute abundance of each unique TCRbeta CDR3 rearrangement, sequence reads were collapsed and filtered. Productive Simpson clonality was computed per sample as the square root of Simpson's diversity index over productive rearrangements. TCRdb's version of the immuneACCESS table is confined to in-frame rearrangements and falls short of the full clone set. An unresolved V gene accounts for under half of the shortfall where checked; the remainder is of unknown origin. V and J calls and clone size are those listed in that table; D and trimming were worked out from the DNA. In all, the sample holds about 220,000 clones, and around 85% of those were seen once. Of the sample, roughly 1.3% falls within the top ten clones.

This record comes from a study of blood T cell repertoires in COVID-19 (dated by TCRdb to 2019 to 2021). About the study as a whole: The collaborator samples originated in the United States, Italy and Spain and spanned the acute and convalescent phases of COVID-19. The prospective study material was composed of cDNA or gDNA derived from T cells, B-cell-depleted T cells, or PBMCs. Subjects who had been exposed to COVID-19, were actively infected with it, or had recovered from it provided the deeply sampled blood TCRbeta repertoires that made up the dataset. The repertoires were made available in a free public database intended to serve as a resource for research on the immune response to SARS-CoV-2. The samples were drawn from the first 160 participants of the ongoing ImmuneRACE study and from 1,254 subjects provided by 6 global collaborators. The sample metadata nearly always contained a de-identified subject ID, COVID-19 status, age in years and sex. HLA class I and class II types, where available, came from metadata supplied by the sample provider rather than from assay-based typing.

Beyond this particular receptor, the publication reports: The amount of clinical and demographic metadata varied by source and participant and was provided uncurated.

The receptor was derived from a woman aged 40 to 50 with acute COVID-19. The receptor chain draws on TRBV19 and TRBJ1-2; 8 of the junction bases match TRBD1. Material for sequencing was PBMCs or T cells enriched from blood (not recorded which). CDR3 sequence: CASSIPDGTGNYGYTF. The DNA is as follows: TGTGCCAGTAGTATCCCGGACGGGACAGGCAACTATGGCTACACCTTC.